The 27 T cell receptor beta chains presented below share a single source sample, sequenced in a study of graft-versus-host responses after intestinal transplantation. No antigen has been identified for these receptors. TCRdb keeps only in-frame clones here, not all; method: immunoSEQ multiplex PCR. The repertoire consists of about 70,000 clones, with around 90% occurring once and the leading ten covering less than 5%. The input for sequencing was unstimulated CD8+ T cells sorted from spleen or lymph node cells, taken before transplant. The origin of the receptors is a human donor who was the organ donor for an intestinal transplant.

The chain is built from TRBV4-1 and TRBJ1-1; 10 nucleotides agree with TRBD1. The CDR3 length is 19 residues. Germline V lookup: CDR1 MGHRA, CDR2 YSYEKL. The trim removed 0 bases at V and 3 bases at J, leaving 13 bases unmatched. CDR3 in DNA: TGCGCCAGCAGCCAAGATGCAGGCTCCGGGACAGGGGTGCACACTGAAGCTTTCTTT. This gives the protein CASSQDAGSGTGVHTEAFF.

V and J are TRBV9 and TRBJ1-2; no definite D call. The V gene's germline CDR1 is SGDLS and CDR2 YYNGEE. This CDR3 is 11 amino acids long. Trimming removed 3 bases at V and 6 bases at J, with 6 bases between. CDR3 sequence (DNA): TGTGCCAGCAGCGCCTCTAATGGCTACACCTTC. Its translation is CASSASNGYTF.

CDR3 loop: CASSDRVQPQHF. The DNA for the CDR3 is TGTGCCAGCAGTGACAGGGTTCAGCCCCAGCATTTT. V and J are TRBV2 and TRBJ1-5; D perhaps matches TRBD1 (5 bases). Germline lookup yields CDR1 SNHLY and CDR2 FYNNEI. V lost 3 bases, J lost 6 bases, and 6 bases lay in between. This CDR3 region has 12 residues.

The gene calls are TRBV29-1 and TRBJ2-5, with 8 bases fitting TRBD2. This CDR3 has 13 amino acids. V lost 5 bases and J lost 3; bases outside the gene matches: 5. The germline V gene has CDR1 SQVTM and CDR2 ANQGSEA. The CDR3 sequence is CSVPGLAEETQYF. The CDR3 nucleotides read TGCAGCGTTCCCGGACTAGCTGAAGAGACCCAGTACTTC.

The chain joins TRBV4-1 to TRBJ2-2; 8 positions agree with TRBD2. V was clipped by 1 base and J by 0 bases; unmatched bases: 1. The CDR3 totals 16 residues. The V gene's germline CDR1 is MGHRA and CDR2 YSYEKL. The CDR3 is CASSQVSGTNTGELFF. The CDR3 nucleotides read TGCGCCAGCAGCCAAGTTAGCGGGACGAACACCGGGGAGCTGTTTTTT.

This clone was observed once. The genes are TRBV5-6 and TRBJ1-2; 7 nucleotides align to TRBD1. Germline CDR1 is SGHDT and CDR2 is YYEEEE. V lost 3 bases, J lost 5 bases, and 10 bases stayed unmatched. This CDR3 has 15 amino acids. The CDR3 coding sequence is TGTGCCAGCAGCTCCGCTACGACAGGGAATTATGGCTACACCTTC. The encoded protein is CASSSATTGNYGYTF.

The chain links TRBV2 to TRBJ2-3; 14 bases are shared with TRBD2. J gave up 5 bases and V 6 bases, and 4 bases lay outside the gene matches. The CDR3 length is 15 residues. Germline CDR1 is SNHLY and CDR2 is FYNNEI. CDR3 residues: CASRIGLAGGDTQYF. CDR3 nucleotides: TGTGCCAGCAGGATCGGACTAGCGGGGGGAGATACGCAGTATTTT.

This rearrangement joins TRBV15 to TRBJ2-1, with 8 bases lining up with TRBD2. This CDR3 has 16 residues. Germline CDR1 is LNHNV and CDR2 is YYDKDF (reference sequence). With V trimmed by 0 bases and J by 5 bases, 6 bases remained unmatched. The CDR3, as DNA: TGTGCCACCAGCAGAGACAGCGGGGGAACTAACAATGAGCAGTTCTTC. Translation: CATSRDSGGTNNEQFF.

The V call is TRBV5-4, the J call TRBJ2-5; D might be TRBD2 (6 bases). V dropped 4 bases and J dropped 5 bases, with 12 bases sitting between them. Germline CDR1 is SGHNT and CDR2 is YYREEE (reference sequence). The CDR3 has 13 amino acids. The CDR3, as DNA: TGTGCCAGCAGCCTCGCGGAGGGGGAGACCCAGTACTTC. Translated: CASSLAEGETQYF.

DNA for the CDR3: TGTGCCAGCAGTCCACACCCCTCCGAAGTGAACACTGAAGCTTTCTTT. Encoded protein: CASSPHPSEVNTEAFF. This sequence joins TRBV27 and TRBJ1-1; no definite D call. Looked up from germline, CDR1 is MNHEY and CDR2 is SMNVEV (reference sequence). Trimming shortened V by 5 bases and J by 0 bases, and 16 bases separated the two germline ends. The CDR3 is made up of 16 amino acids.

The CDR3 DNA sequence: TGTGCCAGCAGTTACGATGGGGGCGCGGACGACGGCTACACCTTC. Its translation is CASSYDGGADDGYTF. The chain employs TRBV6-5 and TRBJ1-2; weak D call: TRBD1 (6 bases). The V gene's germline CDR1 is MNHEY and CDR2 SVGAGI. V was trimmed by 2 bases and J by 8 bases, leaving 18 bases between them. The CDR3 loop spans 15 amino acids.

This chain links TRBV6-5 with TRBJ1-2; 7 bases agree with TRBD1. Trimming at V came to 8 bases and at J to 4 bases, leaving 10 bases not matched to a gene. Germline CDR1 MNHEY, CDR2 SVGAGI. This CDR3 spans 14 amino acids. The CDR3, as DNA: TGTGCCAGCGGTTTACAGGGGTTGGGCTATGGCTACACCTTC. This codes for CASGLQGLGYGYTF.

The chain employs TRBV30 and TRBJ1-1; weak D call: TRBD1 (6 bases). V lost 4 bases and J 6 bases, leaving 27 bases between the germline ends. This CDR3 has 17 amino acids. Per germline, CDR1 GTSNPN and CDR2 SVGIG (reference sequence). In DNA, the CDR3 is TGTGCCTGGACCGAACCTACAGGGACAACAAGGCTCCCTGAAGCTTTCTTT. This sequence encodes CAWTEPTGTTRLPEAFF.

Only one count was recorded for this clone. The V and J genes are TRBV14 and TRBJ2-1, with a weak D call TRBD1 (6 bases). The CDR3 sequence is 16 residues long. CDR1 is SGHDN, CDR2 FVKESK, per germline. V was clipped by 4 bases and J by 4 bases, with 17 bases between them. CDR3 bases: TGTGCCAGCAGCCGGTCGGACAGTGCACCTTACAATGAGCAGTTCTTC. Protein product: CASSRSDSAPYNEQFF.

This clone appeared a few times. The chain employs TRBV27 and TRBJ1-1, with TRBD1 matching 7 bases. Germline lookup yields CDR1 MNHEY and CDR2 SMNVEV (reference sequence). With 3 bases clipped from V and 4 bases from J, the junction kept 5 bases outside the gene matches. The CDR3 spans 14 residues. For the CDR3, the DNA is TGTGCCAGCAGTTTCGGGACAGTTGGCACTGAAGCTTTCTTT. Protein sequence: CASSFGTVGTEAFF.

This clone is a singleton in its sample. The CDR3 region has the DNA TGTGCCAGCGACAGGGACCGAGGAAAACTGTTTTTT. This gives the protein CASDRDRGKLFF. The chain links TRBV28 to TRBJ1-4; 7 bases align to TRBD1. Germline CDR1 and CDR2: MDHEN and SYDVKM. Losses at the gene ends were 8 bases for V and 10 bases for J; bases not matched to a gene: 7. The CDR3 consists of 12 residues.

This clone was recorded a few times. The rearrangement uses TRBV11-2 and TRBJ2-7, with TRBD2 as a possible D gene (5 bases). The CDR3 totals 15 residues. Per the germline V gene, CDR1 is SGHAT and CDR2 is FQNNGV. Trimming took off 5 bases at V and 5 bases at J, with 19 bases between the two ends. CDR3: CASSAPGKGEDEQYV. The CDR3 nucleotides read TGTGCCAGCAGCGCCCCGGGAAAGGGCGAGGACGAGCAGTACGTC.

This clone was detected once. The rearrangement joins TRBV15 to TRBJ2-5; no firm D call. Trimming shortened V by 0 bases and J by 5 bases, and 13 bases separated the two germline ends. The V gene's germline CDR1 is LNHNV and CDR2 YYDKDF (reference sequence). CDR3 size: 15 residues. The CDR3 protein is CATSREDGRSETQYF. The CDR3 DNA sequence: TGTGCCACCAGCAGAGAAGACGGCAGGTCGGAGACCCAGTACTTC.

The chain combines TRBV4-2 with TRBJ2-3, with TRBD2 matching 8 bases. The CDR3 sequence is 18 residues long. The V gene's germline CDR1 is LGHNA and CDR2 YNFKEQ. J was trimmed by 0 bases and V by 5 bases; bases with no gene match: 13. The DNA for the CDR3 is TGTGCCAGCAGCTCCCTCACCGGGGGGGGCGCTAGCACAGATACGCAGTATTTT. It codes for CASSSLTGGGASTDTQYF.

This chain uses TRBV4-1 with TRBJ1-6; D is possibly TRBD1 (5 bases). Per the germline V gene, CDR1 is MGHRA and CDR2 is YSYEKL. The V and J ends lost 1 base and 7 bases respectively, with 14 bases between them. This CDR3 comprises 16 residues. The CDR3 region has the DNA TGCGCCAGCAGCCAAGCGGCGACAGCCTTAAATTCACCCCTCCACTTT. This sequence encodes CASSQAATALNSPLHF.

This chain uses TRBV6-1 with TRBJ2-7; 9 bases match TRBD1. Trimming took 6 bases from V and 0 from J; bases not matched to a gene: 6. The CDR3 spans 15 residues. Germline CDR1 is MNHNS and CDR2 is SASEGT. CDR3 sequence reads: CASSFGTGSSYEQYV. For the CDR3, the DNA is TGTGCCAGCAGCTTCGGGACAGGGAGCTCCTACGAGCAGTACGTC.

V usage is TRBV7-9 and J usage is TRBJ1-4, with TRBD1 matching 8 bases. After removal of 0 bases from V and 8 bases from J, the junction contained 2 bases not matched to a gene. This CDR3 is 14 amino acids long. Germline assignment: CDR1 SEHNR and CDR2 FQNEAQ (reference sequence). Here the CDR3 DNA reads TGTGCCAGCAGCTTAGCGACAGGGGACGAAAAACTGTTTTTT. This sequence encodes CASSLATGDEKLFF.

V usage is TRBV30 and J usage is TRBJ2-2; 7 bases match TRBD2. Germline loops: CDR1 GTSNPN, CDR2 SVGIG (reference sequence). The CDR3 length is 14 residues. The V segment lost 4 bases and the J segment 5 bases; nucleotides outside the gene matches: 7. The CDR3, as DNA: TGTGCCTGGATAGCTGGGGAGGGGACCGGGGAGCTGTTTTTT. Amino acid sequence: CAWIAGEGTGELFF.

This clone was found once. This specimen includes other DNA sequences encoding the same CDR3. The rearrangement links TRBV13 to TRBJ2-5, with no clear D. CDR1 and CDR2 (germline): PRHDT, FYEKMQ (reference sequence). There are 13 residues in the CDR3. The V gene lost 2 bases and the J gene lost 1 base, with 5 bases spanning the gap. The CDR3 loop is CASSLPGQETQYF. The CDR3 DNA follows: TGTGCCAGCAGCTTACCGGGCCAAGAGACCCAGTACTTC.

A single count supports this clone. The chain links TRBV9 to TRBJ2-1; D may be TRBD2 (6 bases). Germline-derived CDR1 and CDR2 are SGDLS and YYNGEE. The V and J ends lost 1 base and 4 bases respectively, with 15 bases between them. The CDR3 length is 16 residues. The CDR3 bases are TGTGCCAGCAGCGTACCCAGGCTAGCGAGTTACAATGAGCAGTTCTTC. As protein: CASSVPRLASYNEQFF. Variable domain in full (rest from reference TRBV9 and TRBJ2-1): DSGVTQTPKHLITATGQRVTLRCSPRSGDLSVYWYQQSLDQGLQFLIQYYNGEERAKGNILERFSAQQFPDLHSELNLSSLELGDSALYFCASSVPRLASYNEQFFGPGTRLTVL.

In the case of this clone: Distinct nucleotide sequences in the sample also encode this CDR3. The chain is built from TRBV29-1 and TRBJ1-2; the D gene is possibly TRBD1 (5 bases). V was cut by 4 bases and J by 5 bases, with 11 bases left in between. Germline CDR1 reads SQVTM; CDR2 reads ANQGSEA. The CDR3 is made up of 12 amino acids. The CDR3 DNA is TGCAGCGTTGTTGGGGGGAGTTATGGCTACACCTTC. It translates to CSVVGGSYGYTF. The full variable domain, its missing parts supplied by reference TRBV29-1 and TRBJ1-2, is SAVISQKPSRDICQRGTSLTIQCQVDSQVTMMFWYRQQPGQSLTLIATANQGSEATYESGFVIDKFPISRPNLTFSTLTVSNMSPEDSSIYLCSVVGGSYGYTFGSGTRLTVV.

V is TRBV4-2 and J is TRBJ2-3; 9 nucleotides match TRBD2. Trimming at V came to 1 base and at J to 2 bases, leaving 13 bases not matched to a gene. Germline V gene lookup returns CDR1 LGHNA and CDR2 YNFKEQ. This CDR3 spans 19 amino acids. The CDR3 DNA reads as TGTGCCAGCAGCCAAGTAAGTGGCCTAGCGGGACCTCACACAGATACGCAGTATTTT. It yields the protein CASSQVSGLAGPHTDTQYF.